The 22 T cell receptor beta chains below were found in one sample sequenced in a study of blood T cell repertoires in COVID-19. Profiled with immunoSEQ multiplex PCR; TCRdb holds only in-frame clones, not every one. The sample consists of approximately 89,000 clones, 80% of them appearing once. What was sequenced was peripheral blood. The source of these receptors is a woman of 80 years or more with acute or convalescent COVID-19.

The CDR3 loop is CASSTGGSSYEQYF. The CDR3 region has the DNA TGTGCCAGCAGCACTGGGGGGAGCTCCTACGAGCAGTACTTC. The V call is TRBV11-1, the J call TRBJ2-7; tentatively, D is TRBD2 (6 bases). CDR1 and CDR2 from the germline V gene are SGHAT and FQDESV (reference sequence). V was pared by 5 bases and J by 0 bases, with 11 bases between. CDR3 size: 14 residues.

The chain carries TRBV2 and TRBJ2-3; 12 bases agree with TRBD2. Germline CDR1 and CDR2: SNHLY and FYNNEI. The CDR3 has 15 residues. V lost 7 bases and J lost 4; bases outside the gene matches: 6. DNA for the CDR3: TGTGCCAGCACTCTTCTAGCGGGGGGGTCAGATACGCAGTATTTT. Amino acids: CASTLLAGGSDTQYF.

This chain uses TRBV6-1 with TRBJ2-7; possible D gene TRBD2, 6 bases. V shed 2 bases and J shed 2 bases, with 10 bases lying between them. The CDR3 runs 14 residues. CDR1 and CDR2 from the germline V gene are MNHNS and SASEGT. CDR3 loop: CASSESSVAYEQYF. The CDR3 DNA reads TGTGCCAGCAGTGAATCTAGCGTTGCCTACGAGCAGTACTTC.

The chain has TRBV5-1 and TRBJ2-2, with 7 bases that match TRBD2. CDR3 size: 16 residues. The V gene's germline CDR1 is SGHRS and CDR2 YFSETQ. After removal of 0 bases from V and 4 bases from J, the junction contained 6 bases not matched to a gene. In DNA, the CDR3 is TGCGCCAGCAGCTTGGGGTCGGGAGGAAGCACCGGGGAGCTGTTTTTT. Its translation: CASSLGSGGSTGELFF.

The rearrangement joins TRBV7-2 to TRBJ2-7; TRBD1 might be the D (6 bases). Germline V gene lookup returns CDR1 SGHTA and CDR2 FQGNSA. The CDR3 runs to 15 residues. Trimming took 2 bases from V and 2 from J, leaving 13 bases between them. The CDR3 nucleotides read TGTGCCAGCAGCTTACAGGGGATTGTACCCTACGAGCAGTACTTC. Protein sequence: CASSLQGIVPYEQYF.

As concerns this clone: This same CDR3 is encoded by further DNA sequences in the sample. The rearrangement uses TRBV29-1 and TRBJ1-2; 8 bases align to TRBD1. Germline loops: CDR1 SQVTM, CDR2 ANQGSEA. This CDR3 has 16 amino acids. The J segment lost 3 bases and the V segment lost 7 bases, leaving 16 bases of the junction unmatched. The CDR3 DNA reads TGCAGCGCTCAAAGGGGATCAGGGGGCGCGTACTATGGCTACACCTTC. It yields the protein CSAQRGSGGAYYGYTF.

The chain links TRBV7-6 to TRBJ2-7, with D possibly matching TRBD2 (5 bases). Trimming left V 1 base short and J 2 bases short, with 9 bases between. CDR1 and CDR2 (germline): SGHVS, FNYEAQ. CDR3 size: 14 residues. This chain's CDR3 is CASSLGPGTYEQYF. The DNA of the CDR3 is TGTGCCAGCAGCTTAGGTCCGGGAACCTACGAGCAGTACTTC.

Notes on this clone: This may be a read error: a much more frequent sequence differs by one nucleotide. V and J are TRBV3-1 (or the pseudogene TRBV3-2) and TRBJ2-3; 7 bases are shared with TRBD2. The germline CDR1 and CDR2 sequences are LGHDT and YNNKEL (reference sequence). The CDR3 loop spans 14 amino acids. The V and J ends lost 3 bases and 0 bases, in that order; junction bases with no gene match: 0. The CDR3 DNA follows: TGTGCCAGCAGCCATAGCGGGAGCACAGATACGCAGTATTTT. This encodes CASSHSGSTDTQYF.

The chain employs TRBV7-2 and TRBJ2-3; D is uncertain. CDR1 is SGHTA, CDR2 FQGNSA, per germline. The CDR3 is 15 amino acids. V was cut by 2 bases and J by 6 bases, with 15 bases left in between. DNA for the CDR3: TGTGCCAGCAGCTTAACCCCCTTGGTTGCGGATACGCAGTATTTT. This encodes CASSLTPLVADTQYF.

The genes are TRBV7-8 and TRBJ2-5, with D tentatively TRBD1 (6 bases). The CDR3 has 15 amino acids. Per germline, CDR1 SGHVS and CDR2 FQNEAQ. Trimming pared 3 bases from V and 5 bases from J, leaving 16 bases between. CDR3 sequence reads: CASSFLGRGFETQYF. DNA of the CDR3: TGTGCCAGCAGCTTCCTTGGCAGGGGCTTCGAGACCCAGTACTTC.

This clone has only one observation. V usage is TRBV10-3 and J usage is TRBJ2-1, with 9 bases fitting TRBD2. After removal of 3 bases from V and 6 bases from J, the junction contained 3 bases not matched to a gene. The CDR3 is 14 residues long. In germline, CDR1 is ENHRY, CDR2 SYGVKD. The CDR3 nucleotides are TGTGCCATCAGTGAAGCGGGAGGTACCAATGAGCAGTTCTTC. Translated, it gives CAISEAGGTNEQFF.

The rearrangement joins TRBV7-3 to TRBJ1-1, with 10 nucleotides matching TRBD1. Trimming cost V 5 bases and J 5 bases; bases outside gene matches: 5. This CDR3 region has 14 residues. Germline CDR1 reads SGHTA; CDR2 reads FQGTGA. CDR3 sequence (DNA): TGTGCCAGCAGCAGCAGGGACAGGGGAACTGAAGCTTTCTTT. Translated: CASSSRDRGTEAFF.

The gene calls are TRBV23-1 and TRBJ1-4; a possible D gene is TRBD1 (5 bases). TRBV23-1 is labeled an ORF, and its function is uncertain. Trimming removed 0 bases at V and 3 bases at J, with 11 bases between. The CDR3 is 16 amino acids. CDR3 sequence: CASSQSWRGSNEKLFF. In nucleotides, the CDR3 is TGCGCCAGCAGTCAATCCTGGAGGGGTTCTAATGAAAAACTGTTTTTT.

The genes are TRBV3-1 (or the pseudogene TRBV3-2) and TRBJ2-4, with 13 bases lining up with TRBD2. There are 17 residues in the CDR3. The V and J ends lost 4 bases and 0 bases, in that order; junction bases with no gene match: 3. Germline values: CDR1 LGHDT, CDR2 YNNKEL (reference sequence). The CDR3 region has the DNA TGTGCCAGCAGCCTGGGACTAGCGGGACTAGCCAAAAACATTCAGTACTTC. Its protein is CASSLGLAGLAKNIQYF.

The chain's CDR3 is CASSLISVVSGGRAGELFF. The CDR3 nucleotides are TGTGCCAGCAGCTTAATCTCGGTGGTTAGCGGGGGACGGGCCGGGGAGCTGTTTTTT. This chain joins TRBV7-9 and TRBJ2-2, with 9 bases lining up with TRBD2. The germline V gene encodes CDR1 SEHNR and CDR2 FQNEAQ (reference sequence). V was clipped by 2 bases and J by 6 bases; unmatched bases: 16. CDR3 length: 19 amino acids.

The count of this clone is one. Here the CDR3 reads CASRGDSYSNQPQHF. In DNA form, the CDR3 reads TGTGCCAGCAGGGGTGACAGTTATAGCAATCAGCCCCAGCATTTT. J is TRBJ1-5 and V is TRBV6-5; TRBD1 is a possible D gene (5 bases). Germline V gives CDR1 MNHEY, CDR2 SVGAGI. There are 15 residues in the CDR3. V lost 6 bases and J 0 bases, leaving 12 bases between the germline ends.

The J gene is TRBJ1-1, the V gene TRBV7-9; D is ambiguous. This CDR3 comprises 13 residues. Germline-derived CDR1 and CDR2 are SEHNR and FQNEAQ (reference sequence). Trimming removed 0 bases from V and 1 base from J, with 3 bases in between. The CDR3 DNA reads as TGTGCCAGCAGCTTAGCCAGGAACACTGAAGCTTTCTTT. Protein product: CASSLARNTEAFF.

V is TRBV7-8 and J is TRBJ2-5, with 10 bases fitting TRBD1. This CDR3 spans 14 amino acids. Looked up from germline, CDR1 is SGHVS and CDR2 is FQNEAQ. V was pared by 5 bases and J by 5 bases, with 5 bases of the junction left unmatched. The CDR3 nucleotides are TGTGCCAGCAGCCGAGACAGGGGGCATGAGACCCAGTACTTC. Translating gives CASSRDRGHETQYF.

CDR3 sequence reads: CASSFALAGGADTQYF. The CDR3 nucleotides are TGCGCCAGCAGCTTCGCACTAGCGGGGGGCGCAGATACGCAGTATTTT. The J gene is TRBJ2-3, the V gene TRBV5-1, with 12 bases matching TRBD2. The V gene's germline CDR1 is SGHRS and CDR2 YFSETQ. The J segment lost 4 bases and the V segment lost 2 bases, leaving 5 bases of the junction unmatched. CDR3 size: 16 residues.

This chain uses TRBV12-3 or TRBV12-4 with TRBJ1-2; D unresolved. Trimming removed 4 bases from V and 7 bases from J, with 13 bases in between. The length of the CDR3 is 13 residues. CDR3 DNA sequence: TGTGCCAGCAGTTGGGCCAAGGCGGGTGGCTACACCTTC. It translates to CASSWAKAGGYTF.

The V call is TRBV7-2, the J call TRBJ2-7, with D unclear. This CDR3 spans 12 amino acids. Germline CDR1 SGHTA, CDR2 FQGNSA. The V end lost 2 bases, the J end lost 3 bases, and 5 bases lay between the germline ends. The CDR3 region is CASSLFNYEQYF. CDR3 nucleotide sequence: TGTGCCAGCAGCTTATTTAACTACGAGCAGTACTTC.

This sequence joins TRBV28 and TRBJ1-5; 9 positions agree with TRBD1. The V gene end was trimmed by 3 bases and the J gene end by 0 bases; junction bases not matched to a gene: 15. The length of the CDR3 is 20 residues. CDR1 MDHEN and CDR2 SYDVKM come from the germline V gene. The CDR3 region is CASSLWGIERQGGSNQPQHF. The CDR3 DNA reads TGTGCCAGCAGTTTGTGGGGGATTGAGCGACAGGGGGGTAGCAATCAGCCCCAGCATTTT.